The 16 T cell receptor beta chains given below trace back to one sample, sequenced in a study of cytomegalovirus exposure and HLA in healthy donors. It was with 60 Vbeta and 13 Jbeta primers that the PCR ran. The method was immunoSEQ multiplex PCR; TCRdb's version includes in-frame clones alone and lacks a portion of them. Here the sample spans roughly 100,000 clones, more than 80% being singletons. The sample comprised PBMCs. These receptors were obtained from a man aged 18 to 30 in good health and CMV-seronegative.

The chain has TRBV10-3 and TRBJ1-1; D is perhaps TRBD1 (5 bases). The V gene lost 7 bases and the J gene lost 3 bases, with 12 bases spanning the gap. The germline V gene has CDR1 ENHRY and CDR2 SYGVKD. The CDR3 runs to 13 residues. CDR3 nucleotides: TGTGCCATCAAGTCAGGGCATGACACTGAAGCTTTCTTT. This encodes CAIKSGHDTEAFF.

The chain links TRBV10-2 to TRBJ2-5; D perhaps matches TRBD2 (5 bases). Trimming removed 0 bases from V and 7 bases from J, with 12 bases in between. Germline loops: CDR1 WSHSY, CDR2 SAAADI. This CDR3 comprises 14 residues. Here the CDR3 reads CASSESSSAGTQYF. CDR3 nucleotide sequence: TGCGCCAGCAGTGAGTCATCGTCCGCGGGGACCCAGTACTTC.

About this clone: The identical CDR3 is also encoded by other nucleotide sequences in the sample. The CDR3 sequence: CASSLGQLNTEAFF. As DNA, the CDR3 is TGTGCCAGCAGCCTCGGACAGCTGAACACTGAAGCTTTCTTT. The rearrangement joins TRBV7-2 to TRBJ1-1; D perhaps matches TRBD1 (6 bases). The CDR3 is 14 amino acids. The V end was cut by 5 bases, the J end by 0 bases, with 10 bases between. Germline CDR1 reads SGHTA; CDR2 reads FQGNSA.

CDR3 sequence reads: CASGYTLKGQPNTEAFF. The CDR3 DNA is TGTGCTAGTGGTTACACACTAAAGGGACAGCCGAACACTGAAGCTTTCTTT. The rearrangement uses TRBV12-5 and TRBJ1-1, with 7 bases that match TRBD1. Germline V gene sequence: CDR1 LGHNT, CDR2 FRNRAP. Trimming removed 4 bases from V and 1 base from J; junction bases left unmatched: 12. The CDR3 sequence is 17 residues long.

The chain couples TRBV7-2 to TRBJ2-5; 9 bases map to TRBD1. Trimming removed 5 bases from V and 1 base from J; junction bases left unmatched: 5. Per the germline V gene, CDR1 is SGHTA and CDR2 is FQGNSA. The CDR3 has 15 amino acids. In DNA, the CDR3 is TGTGCCAGCAGCCTGGGACAGGGAGGCCAAGAGACCCAGTACTTC. This gives the protein CASSLGQGGQETQYF.

CDR3 sequence reads: CSVGGDSGGYF. The CDR3, as DNA: TGCAGTGTGGGCGGGGACTCCGGCGGGTATTTT. The rearrangement joins TRBV20-1 to TRBJ2-3; perhaps TRBD2 as D (6 bases). The ends were cut back, 7 bases at V and 14 bases at J, with 19 bases in the middle. CDR1 and CDR2 from the germline V gene are DFQATT and SNEGSKA (reference sequence). This CDR3 has 11 residues.

The V and J genes are TRBV27 and TRBJ2-7; 9 positions match TRBD1. Germline CDR1 reads MNHEY; CDR2 reads SMNVEV (reference sequence). The CDR3 totals 15 residues. The junction had 11 bases not matched to a gene; V was cut back by 5 bases and J by 6 bases. The CDR3 DNA sequence: TGTGCCAGCAGTCAAAGGGACAGGGCTTTGTCCGAGCAGTACTTC. Residues: CASSQRDRALSEQYF.

Regarding this clone: A read error may produce the germline difference seen at one junction end. The chain is built from TRBV7-3 and TRBJ1-1; 7 bases map to TRBD1. CDR1 SGHTA and CDR2 FQGTGA come from the germline V gene. This CDR3 is 15 amino acids long. The CDR3 loop is CASSLNPGQYTKAFF. CDR3 sequence (DNA): TGTGCCAGCAGCTTAAACCCGGGACAGTACACTAAAGCTTTCTTT.

V gene TRBV7-9 combines with J gene TRBJ1-1; a possible D gene is TRBD1 (6 bases). This CDR3 has 15 residues. Between the trimmed V and J ends, which lost 2 bases and 0 bases, there was a span of 10 bases. Germline V lookup: CDR1 SEHNR, CDR2 FQNEAQ (reference sequence). The CDR3 reads CASSLSGAVNTEAFF. The CDR3 DNA follows: TGTGCCAGCAGCTTATCAGGGGCGGTGAACACTGAAGCTTTCTTT.

The sample holds a few counts of this clone. V is TRBV5-1 and J is TRBJ1-1, with D unclear. Per the germline V gene, CDR1 is SGHRS and CDR2 is YFSETQ. V shed 4 bases and J shed 0 bases, with 13 bases lying between them. CDR3 length: 15 residues. The CDR3 is CASSGIGELNTEAFF. DNA for the CDR3: TGCGCCAGCAGCGGCATCGGGGAGCTGAACACTGAAGCTTTCTTT.

The J gene is TRBJ1-2, the V gene TRBV7-9; TRBD1 matches 7 bases. The V and J ends lost 5 bases and 5 bases, in that order; junction bases with no gene match: 11. Per the germline V gene, CDR1 is SEHNR and CDR2 is FQNEAQ (reference sequence). The CDR3 extends over 15 amino acids. The CDR3 is CASSPEGAGRYGYTF. In nucleotides, the CDR3 is TGTGCCAGCAGCCCAGAGGGGGCAGGGCGGTATGGCTACACCTTC. Full variable domain (outside the CDR3, taken from reference TRBV7-9 and TRBJ1-2): DTGVSQNPRHKITKRGQNVTFRCDPISEHNRLYWYRQTLGQGPEFLTYFQNEAQLEKSRLLSDRFSAERPKGSFSTLEIQRTEQGDSAMYLCASSPEGAGRYGYTFGSGTRLTVV.

Only one count was recorded for this clone. The chain has TRBV9 and TRBJ1-2, with D perhaps TRBD1 (5 bases). V lost 5 bases to trimming and J lost 4 bases, with 12 bases between them. CDR1 SGDLS and CDR2 YYNGEE come from the germline V gene. The CDR3 extends over 13 amino acids. The CDR3 loop reads CASSAGGGYGYTF. For the CDR3, the DNA is TGTGCCAGCAGTGCCGGGGGAGGCTATGGCTACACCTTC.

This chain uses TRBV4-2 with TRBJ2-7, with 14 bases identical to TRBD2. The CDR3 has 15 amino acids. The V gene end was trimmed by 5 bases and the J gene end by 4 bases; junction bases not matched to a gene: 4. Per the germline V gene, CDR1 is LGHNA and CDR2 is YNFKEQ. CDR3 DNA sequence: TGTGCCAGCAGCTCCCGACTAGCGGGAGGGTACGAGCAGTACTTC. This translates into CASSSRLAGGYEQYF.

V and J are TRBV28 and TRBJ1-4; a weak D match, TRBD1 (6 bases). CDR3 size: 15 residues. V gave up 5 bases and J gave up 0 bases, with 10 bases separating them. The germline CDR1 and CDR2 sequences are MDHEN and SYDVKM. CDR3 protein: CASSAWTATNEKLFF. The DNA of the CDR3 is TGTGCCAGCAGTGCCTGGACAGCAACTAATGAAAAACTGTTTTTT.

This clone showed up just once. The chain recombines TRBV30 with TRBJ2-2, with 7 positions matching TRBD1. Per the germline V gene, CDR1 is GTSNPN and CDR2 is SVGIG (reference sequence). The CDR3 has 15 amino acids. J lost 5 bases, V lost 7 bases, and 13 bases had no gene match. CDR3 coding DNA: TGTGCCTTTACGTCAAGGCAGGGGGAAACCGGGGAGCTGTTTTTT. This sequence encodes CAFTSRQGETGELFF.

The rearrangement uses TRBV27 and TRBJ2-2; D remains ambiguous. V lost 6 bases, J lost 6 bases, and 17 bases lay in between. The CDR3 extends over 15 amino acids. The V gene's germline CDR1 is MNHEY and CDR2 SMNVEV (reference sequence). The CDR3 nucleotides read TGTGCCAGCAGCTGGGTGACGGGTTTGGCCGGGGAGCTGTTTTTT. Its protein is CASSWVTGLAGELFF.